This TCR beta chain came from a study of beta chain features in type 1 diabetes. Regarding the study as a whole: A potential influence of HLA type upon TCRB rearrangement remained unresolved herein. A pattern of fewer insertions and more deletions at VDJ junctions was seen in type 1 diabetes patients. People with Type 1 diabetes carried modestly yet significantly shorter TCRB CDR3s in all four CD4+ subsets.

Expressed TCRB transcripts got sequenced, as all isolated RNA was reverse transcribed. Sequencing was performed with immunoSEQ multiplex PCR; in TCRdb, only in-frame clones are kept and a portion is missing. Of some 900,000 clones listed, roughly 17% were seen once; the top ten hold roughly 0.025%. This clone was seen a few times. Its antigen is not identified. This TCR was recovered from a woman between 18 and 30 years old in good health. Sequencing input: naive CD4+ T cells from blood.

The DNA for the CDR3 is TGTGCCACCAGCAGAGGCGAAACAGGGGGCTACTACGAGCAGTACTTC. Translating gives CATSRGETGGYYEQYF. The rearrangement joins TRBV15 to TRBJ2-7; 9 nucleotides agree with TRBD1. CDR3 length equals 16 residues. In germline, CDR1 is LNHNV, CDR2 YYDKDF (reference sequence). Germline trimming cut 1 base from V and 3 bases from J; bases unmatched to any gene: 7.